These 17 T cell receptor beta chains originate from one sample sequenced in a study of T cell repertoires in ileal Crohn's disease. Time point: inflamed ileum from the surgical specimen. Clones were sequenced by immunoSEQ multiplex PCR, and TCRdb holds only the in-frame ones, with some missing. The sample records around 15,000 clones, 92% being singletons. Sequencing was carried out using ileal tissue. The source is an adult with Crohn's disease.

CDR3 sequence: CASSLDRGHEQYF. The CDR3 DNA is TGTGCCAGCAGCTTAGACAGGGGTCACGAGCAGTACTTC. The chain recombines TRBV5-4 with TRBJ2-7; the match to TRBD1 covers 8 bases. Germline trimming cut 2 bases from V and 5 bases from J; bases unmatched to any gene: 3. This CDR3 region has 13 residues. CDR1 is SGHNT and CDR2 is YYREEE in the germline V gene (reference sequence).

This chain uses TRBV6-5 with TRBJ2-7; 7 bases line up with TRBD1. The J segment lost 3 bases and the V segment lost 6 bases, leaving 5 bases of the junction unmatched. Germline assignment: CDR1 MNHEY and CDR2 SVGAGI. The CDR3 length is 13 residues. Here the CDR3 DNA reads TGTGCCAGCAGCCGGGGACAGTTCTACGAGCAGTACTTC. This sequence encodes CASSRGQFYEQYF.

The chain uses TRBV30 and TRBJ1-2; perhaps TRBD1 as D (5 bases). Germline CDR1 is GTSNPN and CDR2 is SVGIG (reference sequence). V was cut by 8 bases and J by 0 bases, with 13 bases left in between. CDR3 length: 13 residues. The CDR3 reads CAGGGGANYGYTF. The CDR3 DNA is TGTGCCGGTGGGGGTGGAGCTAACTATGGCTACACCTTC.

The chain recombines TRBV30 with TRBJ2-3; TRBD1 matches at 10 bases. Germline CDR1 is GTSNPN and CDR2 is SVGIG (reference sequence). Germline trimming cut 3 bases from V and 4 bases from J; bases unmatched to any gene: 4. This CDR3 comprises 14 residues. CDR3 residues: CAWRPGTGADTQYF. CDR3 coding DNA: TGTGCCTGGAGGCCCGGGACAGGGGCAGATACGCAGTATTTT.

J is TRBJ2-7 and V is TRBV2; TRBD2 aligns across 9 bases. This CDR3 has 15 residues. CDR1 and CDR2 from the germline V gene are SNHLY and FYNNEI. With V trimmed by 5 bases and J by 2 bases, 7 bases remained unmatched. The CDR3 region is CASSQETSGTYEQYF. Here the CDR3 DNA reads TGTGCCAGCAGTCAAGAGACTAGCGGCACCTACGAGCAGTACTTC.

The CDR3 region has the DNA TGTGCCAGCAGCTTCAGCGGGGGCACAGATACGCAGTATTTT. Its protein product is CASSFSGGTDTQYF. The rearrangement links TRBV9 to TRBJ2-3, with 7 bases identical to TRBD2. Germline V gives CDR1 SGDLS, CDR2 YYNGEE. V was clipped by 4 bases and J by 1 base; unmatched bases: 3. The CDR3 is made up of 14 amino acids.

The chain combines TRBV7-9 with TRBJ1-2, with 11 bases aligning to TRBD1. The CDR3 is 14 amino acids. Germline V CDR1 and CDR2: SEHNR, FQNEAQ (reference sequence). J was trimmed by 8 bases and V by 5 bases; bases with no gene match: 7. The CDR3 bases are TGTGCCAGCAGCCAAGGACAGGGGGCGCGGGGCTACACCTTC. It yields the protein CASSQGQGARGYTF. The whole variable domain, remainder taken from reference TRBV7-9 and TRBJ1-2, is DTGVSQNPRHKITKRGQNVTFRCDPISEHNRLYWYRQTLGQGPEFLTYFQNEAQLEKSRLLSDRFSAERPKGSFSTLEIQRTEQGDSAMYLCASSQGQGARGYTFGSGTRLTVV.

V and J are TRBV5-1 and TRBJ2-2; D call uncertain. Germline values: CDR1 SGHRS, CDR2 YFSETQ. V lost 5 bases and J 2 bases, leaving 7 bases between the germline ends. The CDR3 runs 13 residues. The CDR3 DNA sequence: TGCGCCAGCAGGGTGGGAAACACCGGGGAGCTGTTTTTT. Its translation: CASRVGNTGELFF.

The chain joins TRBV5-1 to TRBJ1-2, with D perhaps matching TRBD1 (5 bases). Germline lookup yields CDR1 SGHRS and CDR2 YFSETQ. The CDR3 is made up of 11 amino acids. V gave up 9 bases and J gave up 4 bases, with 10 bases separating them. The CDR3, as DNA: TGCGCCATCTTGGACACCTATGGCTACACCTTC. Encoded protein: CAILDTYGYTF.

This clone was recorded only once. The chain carries TRBV4-1 and TRBJ2-3; D may be TRBD2 (6 bases). Trimming left V 0 bases short and J 0 bases short, with 10 bases between. The germline V gene encodes CDR1 MGHRA and CDR2 YSYEKL. The CDR3 covers 16 residues. CDR3 nucleotides: TGCGCCAGCAGCCAAGAGGGTGGGGGGAGCACAGATACGCAGTATTTT. Its translation is CASSQEGGGSTDTQYF.

The chain is built from TRBV7-2 and TRBJ1-5; TRBD1 matches 10 bases. The CDR3 covers 17 residues. Trimming at V came to 5 bases and at J to 0 bases, leaving 7 bases not matched to a gene. The germline gives CDR1 SGHTA, CDR2 FQGNSA. DNA of the CDR3: TGTGCCAGCAGCCCTCGGGGACAGGGGTATAGCAATCAGCCCCAGCATTTT. Translated: CASSPRGQGYSNQPQHF.

The V and J genes are TRBV6-6 and TRBJ1-1, with D hard to call. CDR1 MNHNY and CDR2 SVGAGI come from the germline V gene (reference sequence). The CDR3 covers 13 residues. V lost 5 bases and J lost 3, with 10 bases in between. The CDR3 DNA reads as TGTGCCAGCAGTAGCTCGTGGGACACTGAAGCTTTCTTT. Protein: CASSSSWDTEAFF.

The rearrangement joins TRBV28 to TRBJ2-2; 7 bases agree with TRBD1. The V segment lost 1 base and the J segment 0 bases; nucleotides outside the gene matches: 2. The CDR3 covers 16 residues. The germline V gene encodes CDR1 MDHEN and CDR2 SYDVKM. The CDR3 DNA reads TGTGCCAGCAGTTTATTCGGGACAGCGAACACCGGGGAGCTGTTTTTT. It translates to CASSLFGTANTGELFF.

This clone came up a few times. This chain joins TRBV5-8 and TRBJ2-1, with 7 nucleotides matching TRBD2. CDR3 length: 15 amino acids. With 0 bases clipped from V and 12 bases from J, the junction kept 12 bases outside the gene matches. Germline V gives CDR1 SGHTS, CDR2 YDEGEE. CDR3 nucleotide sequence: TGTGCCAGCAGCTTGGCTGGCGGGGGAGGTTGGGTGCAGTTCTTC. Translating it yields CASSLAGGGGWVQFF.

The rearrangement uses TRBV5-1 and TRBJ2-3; 7 positions match TRBD1. After removal of 4 bases from V and 0 bases from J, the junction contained 11 bases not matched to a gene. Germline CDR1 reads SGHRS; CDR2 reads YFSETQ. The CDR3 loop spans 17 amino acids. The CDR3 bases are TGCGCCAGCAGCACGCTTCCCCCGGGACAGAGCACAGATACGCAGTATTTT. Translating it yields CASSTLPPGQSTDTQYF.

This clone appeared once. The gene calls are TRBV7-2 and TRBJ1-2; 7 bases are shared with TRBD1. CDR1 and CDR2 (germline): SGHTA, FQGNSA. This CDR3 has 12 residues. The V and J ends lost 5 bases and 8 bases, in that order; junction bases with no gene match: 5. CDR3 nucleotide sequence: TGTGCCAGCAGCGACAGGGCTAGCGGCTACACCTTC. This codes for CASSDRASGYTF.

The chain has TRBV5-1 and TRBJ2-4; D unresolved. The V gene lost 0 bases and the J gene lost 0 bases, with 10 bases spanning the gap. The CDR3 has 16 residues. The V gene's germline CDR1 is SGHRS and CDR2 YFSETQ. The CDR3 is CASSLGVRAAKNIQYF. CDR3 bases: TGCGCCAGCAGCTTGGGTGTTCGGGCAGCCAAAAACATTCAGTACTTC.